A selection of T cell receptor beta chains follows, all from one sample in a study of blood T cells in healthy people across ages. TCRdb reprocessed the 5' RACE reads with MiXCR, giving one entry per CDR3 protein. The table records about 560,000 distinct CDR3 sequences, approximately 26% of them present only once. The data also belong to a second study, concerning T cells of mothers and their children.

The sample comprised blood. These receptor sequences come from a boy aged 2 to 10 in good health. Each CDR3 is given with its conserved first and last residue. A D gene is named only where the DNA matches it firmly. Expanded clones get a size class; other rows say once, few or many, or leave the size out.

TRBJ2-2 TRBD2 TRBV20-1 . TGCAGTGCTAGAGGACCCGGGACTAGCGGGAGCCTGAACACCGGGGAGCTGTTTTTT CSARGPGTSGSLNTGELFF
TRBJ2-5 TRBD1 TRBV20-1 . TGCAGTGCTAGGGACAGGCGACTCCAAGAGACCCAGTACTTC CSARDRRLQETQYF
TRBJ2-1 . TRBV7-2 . TGTGCCAGCAGCTCAGGGGACCATCTTCGAGAGCAGTTCTTC CASSSGDHLREQFF
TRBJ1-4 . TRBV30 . TGTGCCTGGAGTCGCAGGGTTAATGAAAAACTGTTTTTT CAWSRRVNEKLFF
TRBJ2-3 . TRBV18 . TGTGCCAGCTCACCAGAGCGCGTTCGCACAGATACGCAGTATTTT CASSPERVRTDTQYF
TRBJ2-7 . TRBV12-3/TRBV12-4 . TGTGCCAGCAGATATAGCGGTTCCGACAAGCAGTACTTC CASRYSGSDKQYF
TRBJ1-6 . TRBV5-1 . TGCGCCAGCAGCTTAGAAGTCGTTGGTGGAAGTTCACCCCTCCACTTT CASSLEVVGGSSPLHF
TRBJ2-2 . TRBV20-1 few TGCAGTGCTAGCAGGGGTGCGGAGACCGGGGAGCTGTTTTTT CSASRGAETGELFF
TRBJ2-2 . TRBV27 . TGTGCCAGCTACCCCGAACCGGGCCGGAAAGGGGAGCTGTTTTTT CASYPEPGRKGELFF
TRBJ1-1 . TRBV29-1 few TGCAGCGCTGAACACGGTGTCGGGGCTCTGAACACTGAAGCTTTCTTT CSAEHGVGALNTEAFF
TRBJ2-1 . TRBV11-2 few TGTGCCAGCAGCTTAATTCCTAGCGAGAGCTCCTACAATGAGCAGTTCTTC CASSLIPSESSYNEQFF
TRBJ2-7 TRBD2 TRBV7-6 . TGTGCCAGCAGCTTACCAGCGGGGCCTAGTACCTACGAGCAGTACTTC CASSLPAGPSTYEQYF
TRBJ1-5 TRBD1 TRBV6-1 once TGTGCCAGCAGTATAATAAAGGGACAGGGGGCCCCTCAGCCCCAGCATTTT CASSIIKGQGAPQPQHF
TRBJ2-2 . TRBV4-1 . TGCGCCAGCGCCCGGGGAGGACTAAGCGGGGAGCTGTTTTTT CASARGGLSGELFF
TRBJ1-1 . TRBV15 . TGTGCCACCAGCAGGTGGCCAAGGACGGAGGGCACTGAAGCTTTCTTT CATSRWPRTEGTEAFF
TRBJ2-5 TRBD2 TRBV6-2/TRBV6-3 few TGTGCCAGCAGTACTAGCGAGCAAGAGACCCAGTACTTC CASSTSEQETQYF
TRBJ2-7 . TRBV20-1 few TGCAGTGCTCTCGGAACCTACGAGCAGTACTTC CSALGTYEQYF
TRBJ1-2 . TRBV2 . TGTGCCAGCAGTGATTCCGGGACAACGACTAACTATGGCTACACCTTC CASSDSGTTTNYGYTF
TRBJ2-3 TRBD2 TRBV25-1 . TGTGCCAGCAGTGCAATGGGGACTAGCGGGAGAGGGGATACGCAGTATTTT CASSAMGTSGRGDTQYF
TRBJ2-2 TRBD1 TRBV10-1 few TGCGCCAGCGGGGGGACAGGGAACACCGGGGAGCTGTTTTTT CASGGTGNTGELFF
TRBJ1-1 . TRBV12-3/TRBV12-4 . TGTGCCAGCAGTTTCCGGACAGCGAACACTGAAGCTTTCTTT CASSFRTANTEAFF
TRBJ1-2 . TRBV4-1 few TGCGCCAGCAGCCAAGATTTTGTCAGGGATTCTGGCTACACCTTC CASSQDFVRDSGYTF
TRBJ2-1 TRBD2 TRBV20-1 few TGCAGTGCTAAAGGGACTAGCGGGTTCTTATTAAGCAATGAGCAGTTCTTC CSAKGTSGFLLSNEQFF
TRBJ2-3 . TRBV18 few TGTGCCAGCTCACCAAAAAGGACAGATACGCAGTATTTT CASSPKRTDTQYF
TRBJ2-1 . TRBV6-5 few TGTGCCAGCAGCCTCGTATGGTCGGGTGAGCAGTTCTTC CASSLVWSGEQFF
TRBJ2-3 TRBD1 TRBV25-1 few TGTGCCAGCAGTGAATGGGGGACAGGGGACGATACGCAGTATTTT CASSEWGTGDDTQYF
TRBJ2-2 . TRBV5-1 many TGCGCCAGCAGCTTGCGGCAGGGGAACACCGGGGAGCTGTTTTTT CASSLRQGNTGELFF
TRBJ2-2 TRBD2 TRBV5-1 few TGCGCCAGCCGATCTCTGACTAGCGGGGGTCGGGAGCTGTTTTTT CASRSLTSGGRELFF